The rows below give T cell receptor beta chains drawn from one sample of a study of T cells in Graves' hyperthyroidism and ophthalmopathy. TCRdb passed the multiplex PCR reads through MiXCR, listing each CDR3 protein once. The sample carries hundreds of thousands of distinct CDR3 sequences, around a sixth recorded once. The sequencing input was blood. The receptors here all came from a woman younger than 30 with Graves' hyperthyroidism. CDR3s include the opening cysteine and the closing phenylalanine or tryptophan.

j_gene	v_gene	CDR3aa
TRBJ1-2	TRBV27	CASSPRRGIYGYTF
TRBJ2-1	TRBV7-9	CASSEKAGSSYNEQFF
TRBJ2-1	TRBV5-5	CASSLEGLAWHEQFF
TRBJ1-2	TRBV27	CASRKGNYGYTF
TRBJ1-6	TRBV30	CATDGVNSPLHF
TRBJ2-7	TRBV7-9	CASSQTGQGEQYF
TRBJ2-2	TRBV7-3	CASSSNPAGTGELFF
TRBJ1-6	TRBV19	CASSIGSYNSPLHF
TRBJ2-7	TRBV6-1	CASSLAGGPFYEQYF
TRBJ1-5	TRBV19	CASSSTPGGTVPQHF
TRBJ2-1	TRBV28	CASSLPGSSGDEQFF
TRBJ1-3	TRBV6-6	CASSYGSGSSTSGNTIYF
TRBJ1-4	TRBV20-1	CSAGRVANEKLFF
TRBJ1-5	TRBV20-1	CSARTRDQIRPQHF
TRBJ2-2	TRBV6-5	CASSYGGRGLTGELFF
TRBJ2-1	TRBV2	CASRAGGSSYNEQFF